This T cell receptor (beta chain) was found in a study of cytomegalovirus exposure and HLA in healthy donors. Notes on the study in general: Reportedly, diagnosis of cytomegalovirus status by the classifier showed high specificity and sensitivity. Earlier analysis looked at TCR beta V segments, and most were productive about 90% or about 30% of the time. Information on immune exposure was restricted to one variable (CMV serostatus).

There are 11 residues in the CDR3. Germline CDR1 and CDR2: SGHAT and FQNNGV. The V and J ends lost 4 bases and 6 bases respectively, with 6 bases between them. To note about this clone: Antigen unknown.

PCR employed 60 Vbeta and 13 Jbeta primers. Profiling relied on immunoSEQ multiplex PCR, and the TCRdb table lists in-frame clones only, not all of them. The data hold under 300,000 clones, with about nine tenths observed a single time. The sequence was collected from a girl aged 2 to 9 in good health and CMV-seronegative. This rearrangement joins TRBV11-2 to TRBJ1-1; D is ambiguous. What was sequenced was PBMCs. CDR3 in amino acids: CASSSSPEAFF. DNA for the CDR3: TGTGCCAGCAGCTCCTCCCCTGAAGCTTTCTTT.